This TCR beta chain was identified in a study of T cells in localized non-small cell lung cancer. Study-wide findings and caveats: Uninvolved adjacent lung showed the highest T cell clonality, exceeding tumor.

Concerning this clone: Its antigen remains unidentified.

Some clones are missing from TCRdb's copy, which holds only in-frame ones; the method was immunoSEQ multiplex PCR. Here the sample spans about 47,000 clones, about 88% being singletons. This CDR3 region has 13 residues. Trimming took 6 bases from V and 4 from J, leaving 12 bases between them. From germline, CDR1 is MNHEY and CDR2 SMNVEV (reference sequence). The input for sequencing was PBMCs, taken before any cancer treatment. The source is a man between 40 and 70 years old with stage II lung adenocarcinoma. The chain is built from TRBV27 and TRBJ2-5; maybe TRBD2 (5 bases). The CDR3: CASSLLGGETQYF. The CDR3 DNA is TGTGCCAGCAGCTTACTAGGAGGAGAGACCCAGTACTTC.